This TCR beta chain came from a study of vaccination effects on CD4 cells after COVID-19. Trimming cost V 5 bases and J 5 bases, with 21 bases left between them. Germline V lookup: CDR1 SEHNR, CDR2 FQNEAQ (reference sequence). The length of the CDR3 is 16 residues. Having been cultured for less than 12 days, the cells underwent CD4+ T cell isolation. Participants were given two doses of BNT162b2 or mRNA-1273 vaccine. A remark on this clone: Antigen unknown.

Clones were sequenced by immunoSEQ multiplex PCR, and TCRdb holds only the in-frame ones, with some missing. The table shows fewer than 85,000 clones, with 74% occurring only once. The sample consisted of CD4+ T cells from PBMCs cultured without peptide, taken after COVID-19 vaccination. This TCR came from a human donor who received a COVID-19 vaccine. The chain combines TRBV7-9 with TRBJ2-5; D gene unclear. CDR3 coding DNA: TGTGCCAGCAGCGAGTTCTCAGGAATACCTCTCGAGACCCAGTACTTC. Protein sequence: CASSEFSGIPLETQYF.